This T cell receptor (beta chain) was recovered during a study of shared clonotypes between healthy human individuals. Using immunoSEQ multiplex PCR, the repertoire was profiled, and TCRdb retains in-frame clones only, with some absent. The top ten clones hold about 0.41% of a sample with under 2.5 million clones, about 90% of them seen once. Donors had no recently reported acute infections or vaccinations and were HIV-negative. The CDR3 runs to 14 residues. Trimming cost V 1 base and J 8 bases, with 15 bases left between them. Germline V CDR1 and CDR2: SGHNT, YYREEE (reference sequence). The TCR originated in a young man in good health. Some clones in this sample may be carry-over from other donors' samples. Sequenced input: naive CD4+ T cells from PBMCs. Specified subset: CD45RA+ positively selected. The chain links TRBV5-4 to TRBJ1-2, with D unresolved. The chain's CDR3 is CASSLNLTPEGYTF. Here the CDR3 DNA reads TGTGCCAGCAGCTTGAATTTAACCCCGGAGGGCTACACCTTC.